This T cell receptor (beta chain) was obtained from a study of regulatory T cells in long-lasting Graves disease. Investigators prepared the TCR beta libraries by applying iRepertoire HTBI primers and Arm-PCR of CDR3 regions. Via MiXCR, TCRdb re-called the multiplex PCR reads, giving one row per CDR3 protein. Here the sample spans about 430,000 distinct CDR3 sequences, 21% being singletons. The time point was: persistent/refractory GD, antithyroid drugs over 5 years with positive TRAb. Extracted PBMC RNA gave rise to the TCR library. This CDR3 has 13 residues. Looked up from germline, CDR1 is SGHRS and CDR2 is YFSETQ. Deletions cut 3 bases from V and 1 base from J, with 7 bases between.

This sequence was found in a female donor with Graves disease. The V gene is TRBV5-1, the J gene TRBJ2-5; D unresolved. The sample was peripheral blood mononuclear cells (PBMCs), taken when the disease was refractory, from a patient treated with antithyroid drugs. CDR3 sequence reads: CASSSSSQETQYF. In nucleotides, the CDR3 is TGCGCCAGCAGCTCCTCCAGCCAAGAGACCCAGTACTTC.